These 13 T cell receptor beta chains were sequenced from one sample in a study of identical twins. Via MiXCR, TCRdb re-called the 5' RACE reads, giving one row per CDR3 protein. The table records fewer than 450,000 distinct CDR3 sequences, about 10% of them present only once. The specimen sequenced was naive T cells sorted from blood. The receptors come from a woman between 45 and 65 years old in good health.

This clonotype came up a few times. The chain carries TRBV25-1 and TRBJ2-7; possibly TRBD1 for D (6 bases). Germline V gene lookup returns CDR1 MGHDK and CDR2 SYGVNS. The V end lost 1 base, the J end lost 0 bases, and 10 bases lay between the germline ends. The CDR3 is 15 residues long. CDR3 nucleotides: TGTGCCAGCAGTGAATGGGTAGGGGGCTCCTACGAGCAGTACGTC. This codes for CASSEWVGGSYEQYV.

This clonotype has only a few counts. V is TRBV7-2 and J is TRBJ2-7, with D maybe TRBD2 (6 bases). Germline V gene data show CDR1 as SGHTA and CDR2 as FQGNSA. V was trimmed by 3 bases and J by 6 bases, leaving 21 bases between them. The length of the CDR3 is 16 residues. The CDR3 reads CASSFGAGKGGREQYF. For the CDR3, the DNA is TGTGCCAGCAGCTTTGGTGCGGGAAAGGGAGGACGCGAGCAGTACTTC.

This clonotype was seen more than once but under ten times. This chain uses TRBV10-3 with TRBJ1-1, with 9 bases identical to TRBD1. CDR1 and CDR2 from the germline V gene are ENHRY and SYGVKD. The CDR3 extends over 12 amino acids. V lost 10 bases, J lost 7 bases, and 7 bases stayed unmatched. The CDR3 sequence is CATRTGEFEAFF. DNA of the CDR3: TGTGCCACCCGGACAGGGGAATTTGAAGCTTTCTTT.

This clonotype was counted many times. The chain joins TRBV29-1 to TRBJ1-2; D perhaps matches TRBD1 (6 bases). Deletions cut 0 bases from V and 8 bases from J, with 13 bases between. Germline loops: CDR1 SQVTM, CDR2 ANQGSEA. CDR3 size: 13 residues. The CDR3, as DNA: TGCAGCGTTGAAGAGGCACAGGGTATAGGCTACACCTTC. It codes for CSVEEAQGIGYTF.

In its sample, this clonotype was seen a few times. The rearrangement uses TRBV7-3 and TRBJ2-5; tentatively, D is TRBD2 (6 bases). CDR1 and CDR2 from the germline V gene are SGHTA and FQGTGA. V was shortened by 5 bases and J by 5 bases, with 18 bases between the two germline ends. CDR3 size: 15 residues. CDR3 coding DNA: TGTGCCAGCAGCCCCGTCGGGGGTACGGGGGAGACCCAGTACTTC. It encodes CASSPVGGTGETQYF.

This clonotype was seen a few times. The chain joins TRBV9 to TRBJ2-1; 8 bases line up with TRBD2. The CDR3 sequence is 15 residues long. V trimming: 4 bases; J trimming: 7 bases; junction bases outside the gene matches: 10. CDR1 is SGDLS, CDR2 YYNGEE, per germline. The CDR3 DNA sequence: TGTGCCAGCAGCCAATTAAGGTCGGGGGGGAATGAGCAGTTCTTC. Its translation is CASSQLRSGGNEQFF.

This clonotype was observed at least ten times. This chain joins TRBV7-9 and TRBJ2-7, with 9 nucleotides matching TRBD1. V lost 5 bases, J lost 3 bases, and 5 bases stayed unmatched. CDR3 length equals 14 residues. In germline, CDR1 is SEHNR, CDR2 FQNEAQ (reference sequence). CDR3 sequence (DNA): TGTGCCAGCAGCCCACGGGACAGGGTCTACGAGCAGTACTTC. Encoded protein: CASSPRDRVYEQYF. Full variable domain (missing parts from reference TRBV7-9 and TRBJ2-7): DTGVSQNPRHKITKRGQNVTFRCDPISEHNRLYWYRQTLGQGPEFLTYFQNEAQLEKSRLLSDRFSAERPKGSFSTLEIQRTEQGDSAMYLCASSPRDRVYEQYFGPGTRLTVT.

This clonotype was seen a few times. This chain connects TRBV25-1 to TRBJ2-5, with 10 bases fitting TRBD2. The length of the CDR3 is 15 residues. The V gene end was trimmed by 4 bases and the J gene end by 4 bases; junction bases not matched to a gene: 6. Germline V gene sequence: CDR1 MGHDK, CDR2 SYGVNS. The CDR3 spells CASSVEREGGETQYF. The CDR3 bases are TGTGCCAGCAGTGTTGAGCGGGAGGGCGGAGAGACCCAGTACTTC.

The rearrangement links TRBV29-1 to TRBJ2-1; no definite D call. Deletions cut 4 bases from V and 3 bases from J, with 7 bases between. The CDR3 is 12 amino acids. The germline V gene has CDR1 SQVTM and CDR2 ANQGSEA. CDR3 residues: CSVALNYNEQFF. The CDR3 DNA sequence: TGCAGCGTTGCCCTCAACTACAATGAGCAGTTCTTC.

The chain recombines TRBV29-1 with TRBJ1-1; D is uncertain. Trimming removed 4 bases at V and 0 bases at J, with 6 bases between. The CDR3 is 12 residues long. CDR1 and CDR2 (germline): SQVTM, ANQGSEA. In DNA form, the CDR3 reads TGCAGCGTTGGATTTATGAACACTGAAGCTTTCTTT. It codes for CSVGFMNTEAFF. Complete variable domain (other parts from reference TRBV29-1 and TRBJ1-1): SAVISQKPSRDICQRGTSLTIQCQVDSQVTMMFWYRQQPGQSLTLIATANQGSEATYESGFVIDKFPISRPNLTFSTLTVSNMSPEDSSIYLCSVGFMNTEAFFGQGTRLTVV.

V usage is TRBV9 and J usage is TRBJ2-3; no firm D call. Trimming took 0 bases from V and 3 from J, leaving 2 bases between them. This CDR3 is 12 amino acids long. Looked up from germline, CDR1 is SGDLS and CDR2 is YYNGEE. CDR3 in DNA: TGTGCCAGCAGCGTAGCGACAGATACGCAGTATTTT. This sequence encodes CASSVATDTQYF.

This clonotype was counted many times. V usage is TRBV3-1 and J usage is TRBJ2-1; 7 bases line up with TRBD1. CDR1 and CDR2 (germline): LGHDT, YNNKEL (reference sequence). This CDR3 spans 16 amino acids. The V segment lost 0 bases and the J segment 5 bases; nucleotides outside the gene matches: 7. In DNA form, the CDR3 reads TGTGCCAGCAGCCAAGAACTGGACAGGACAAACAATGAGCAGTTCTTC. Translation: CASSQELDRTNNEQFF.

This clonotype was recorded a few times. The V gene is TRBV5-1, the J gene TRBJ2-7; the D is unclear. Trimming pared 1 base from V and 5 bases from J, leaving 16 bases between. Germline CDR1 reads SGHRS; CDR2 reads YFSETQ. The CDR3 consists of 15 residues. The CDR3 protein is CASSLLTPSRDEQYF. As DNA, the CDR3 is TGCGCCAGCAGCTTGTTGACTCCGAGTCGGGACGAGCAGTACTTC.